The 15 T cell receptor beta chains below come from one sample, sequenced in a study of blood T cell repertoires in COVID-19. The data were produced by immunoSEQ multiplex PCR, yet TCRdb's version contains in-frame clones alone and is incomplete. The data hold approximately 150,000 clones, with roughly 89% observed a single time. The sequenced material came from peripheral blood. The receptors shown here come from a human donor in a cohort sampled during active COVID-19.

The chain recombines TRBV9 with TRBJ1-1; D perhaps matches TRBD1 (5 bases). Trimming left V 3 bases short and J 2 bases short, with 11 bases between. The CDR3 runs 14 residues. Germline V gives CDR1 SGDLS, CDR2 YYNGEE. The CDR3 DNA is TGTGCCAGCAGCGGGGACTTAACTAACACTGAAGCTTTCTTT. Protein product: CASSGDLTNTEAFF. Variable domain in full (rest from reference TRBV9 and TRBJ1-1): DSGVTQTPKHLITATGQRVTLRCSPRSGDLSVYWYQQSLDQGLQFLIQYYNGEERAKGNILERFSAQQFPDLHSELNLSSLELGDSALYFCASSGDLTNTEAFFGQGTRLTVV.

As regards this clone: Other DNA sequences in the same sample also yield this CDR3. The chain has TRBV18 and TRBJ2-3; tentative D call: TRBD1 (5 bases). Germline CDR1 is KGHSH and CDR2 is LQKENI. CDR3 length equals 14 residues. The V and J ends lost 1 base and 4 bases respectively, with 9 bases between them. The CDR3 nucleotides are TGTGCCAGCTCACCACGGCAGGGTGCAGATACGCAGTATTTT. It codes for CASSPRQGADTQYF.

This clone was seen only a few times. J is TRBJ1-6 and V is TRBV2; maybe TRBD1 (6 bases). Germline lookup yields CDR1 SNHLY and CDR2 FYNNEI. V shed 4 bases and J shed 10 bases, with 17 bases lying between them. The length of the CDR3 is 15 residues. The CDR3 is CASSVRDTLGSPLHF. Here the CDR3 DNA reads TGTGCCAGCAGTGTTCGGGACACCCTGGGATCACCCCTCCACTTT.

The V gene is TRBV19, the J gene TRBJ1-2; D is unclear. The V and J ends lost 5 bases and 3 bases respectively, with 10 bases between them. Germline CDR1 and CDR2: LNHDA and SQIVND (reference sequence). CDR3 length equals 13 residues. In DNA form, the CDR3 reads TGTGCCAGTAGTTCCGCCCGGGACTATGGCTACACCTTC. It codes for CASSSARDYGYTF.

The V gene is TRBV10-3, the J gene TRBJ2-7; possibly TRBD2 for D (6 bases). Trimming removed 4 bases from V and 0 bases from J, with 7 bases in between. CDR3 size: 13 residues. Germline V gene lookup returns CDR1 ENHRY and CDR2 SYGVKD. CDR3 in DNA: TGTGCCATCAGTGGGAGGGACTCCTACGAGCAGTACTTC. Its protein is CAISGRDSYEQYF.

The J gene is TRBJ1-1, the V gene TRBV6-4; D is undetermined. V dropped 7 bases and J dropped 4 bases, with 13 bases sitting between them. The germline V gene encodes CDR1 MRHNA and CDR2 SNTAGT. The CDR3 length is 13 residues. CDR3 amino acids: CASKAGPSTEAFF. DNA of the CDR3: TGTGCCAGCAAGGCAGGCCCGAGCACTGAAGCTTTCTTT.

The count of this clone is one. The CDR3 DNA reads TGTGCCAGCAGCTTGACTAGCACAGATACGCAGTATTTT. It codes for CASSLTSTDTQYF. The chain has TRBV5-6 and TRBJ2-3; D gene unclear. Germline V lookup: CDR1 SGHDT, CDR2 YYEEEE. The CDR3 sequence is 13 residues long. V was pared by 1 base and J by 0 bases, with 3 bases between. Looking up the rest from reference TRBV5-6 and TRBJ2-3 gives the full variable domain: DAGVTQSPTHLIKTRGQQVTLRCSPKSGHDTVSWYQQALGQGPQFIFQYYEEEERQRGNFPDRFSGHQFPNYSSELNVNALLLGDSALYLCASSLTSTDTQYFGPGTRLTVL.

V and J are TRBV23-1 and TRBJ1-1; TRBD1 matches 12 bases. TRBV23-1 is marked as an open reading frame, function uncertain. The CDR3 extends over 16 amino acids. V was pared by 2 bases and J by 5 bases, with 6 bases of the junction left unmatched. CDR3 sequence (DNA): TGCGCCAGCAGTCAACCGGGACAGGGGGCTAGAACTGAAGCTTTCTTT. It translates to CASSQPGQGARTEAFF.

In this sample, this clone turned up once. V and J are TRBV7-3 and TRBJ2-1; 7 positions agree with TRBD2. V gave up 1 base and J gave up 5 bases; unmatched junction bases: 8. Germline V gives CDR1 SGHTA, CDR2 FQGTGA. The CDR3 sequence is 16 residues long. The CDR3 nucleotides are TGTGCCAGCAGCTTAATCGGGGCGGGGGTGCACAATGAGCAGTTCTTC. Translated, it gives CASSLIGAGVHNEQFF.

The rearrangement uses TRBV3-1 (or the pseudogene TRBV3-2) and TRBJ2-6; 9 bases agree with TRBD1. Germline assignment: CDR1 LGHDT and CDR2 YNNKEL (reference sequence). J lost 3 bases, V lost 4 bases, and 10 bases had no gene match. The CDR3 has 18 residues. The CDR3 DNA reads TGTGCCAGCAGCCGAAGCCGGGACAGGGTATATGGGGCCAACGTCCTGACTTTC. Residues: CASSRSRDRVYGANVLTF.

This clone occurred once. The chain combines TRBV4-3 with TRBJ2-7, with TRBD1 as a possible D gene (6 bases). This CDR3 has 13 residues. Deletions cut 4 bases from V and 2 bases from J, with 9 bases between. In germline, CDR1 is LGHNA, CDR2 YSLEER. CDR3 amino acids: CASSPNRAYEQYF. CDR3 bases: TGCGCCAGCAGCCCAAACAGGGCCTACGAGCAGTACTTC.

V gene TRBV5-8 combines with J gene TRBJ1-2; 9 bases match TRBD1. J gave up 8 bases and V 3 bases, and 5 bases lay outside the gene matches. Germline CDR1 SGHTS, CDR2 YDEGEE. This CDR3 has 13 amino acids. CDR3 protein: CASSSTGGRGYTF. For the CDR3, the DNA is TGTGCCAGCAGCTCAACAGGGGGCCGCGGCTACACCTTC.

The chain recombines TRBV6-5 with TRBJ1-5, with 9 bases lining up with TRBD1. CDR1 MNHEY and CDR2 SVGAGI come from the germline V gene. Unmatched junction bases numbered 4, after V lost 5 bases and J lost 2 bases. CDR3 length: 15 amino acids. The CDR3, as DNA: TGTGCCAGCAGTACAACAGGGGGCGGCAATCAGCCCCAGCATTTT. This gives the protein CASSTTGGGNQPQHF.

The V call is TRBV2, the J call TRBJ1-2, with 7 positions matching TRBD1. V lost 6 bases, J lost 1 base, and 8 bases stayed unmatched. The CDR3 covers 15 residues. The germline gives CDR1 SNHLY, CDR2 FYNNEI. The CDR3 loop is CASSPPGTVNYGYTF. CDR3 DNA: TGTGCCAGCAGCCCTCCCGGGACAGTTAACTATGGCTACACCTTC.

CDR3 protein: CASSYLPSAVSEKLFF. CDR3 DNA: TGTGCCAGCAGCTATCTTCCATCAGCGGTCAGTGAAAAACTGTTTTTT. J is TRBJ1-4 and V is TRBV5-8; D unresolved. CDR1 is SGHTS and CDR2 is YDEGEE in the germline V gene. Deletions cut 3 bases from V and 7 bases from J, with 19 bases between. The CDR3 extends over 16 amino acids.